One sample yielded the 15 T cell receptor beta chains listed below, sequenced in a study of blood T cells in healthy people across ages. Together with a sample-barcoded 5' primer, a J-beta primer mix was included in a second PCR lasting roughly 7 to 11 cycles. Each CDR3 protein is one row after TCRdb ran MiXCR on the 5' RACE reads. Of about 690,000 distinct CDR3 sequences in the sample, around 41% were seen once. The sample comprised blood. The origin of the receptors is an older man in good health.

This clonotype was counted a few times. The rearrangement links TRBV6-6 to TRBJ2-1; 7 bases fit TRBD1. Germline V gene data show CDR1 as MNHNY and CDR2 as SVGAGI (reference sequence). This CDR3 comprises 16 residues. V gave up 4 bases and J gave up 2 bases; unmatched junction bases: 8. The CDR3 is CASSSDDRVTYNEQFF. In nucleotides, the CDR3 is TGTGCCAGCAGTTCCGACGACAGGGTCACCTACAATGAGCAGTTCTTC.

With regard to this clonotype: The junction departs from germline at one end; a sequencing error may be responsible. V gene TRBV7-6 combines with J gene TRBJ2-3; 12 bases fit TRBD2. Germline CDR1 SGHVS, CDR2 FNYEAQ. CDR3 size: 16 residues. This CDR3 is CASSLPPSGGGDTRYF. In DNA, the CDR3 is TGTGCCAGCAGCTTACCCCCTAGCGGGGGGGGTGATACGCGGTATTTT. Complete variable domain (other parts from reference TRBV7-6 and TRBJ2-3): GAGVSQSPRYKVTKRGQDVALRCDPISGHVSLYWYRQALGQGPEFLTYFNYEAQQDKSGLPNDRFSAERPEGSISTLTIQRTEQRDSAMYRCASSLPPSGGGDTRYFGPGTRLTVL.

This clonotype was seen more than once but under ten times. The rearrangement uses TRBV5-6 and TRBJ1-5; D gene ambiguous. The V and J ends lost 4 bases and 4 bases respectively, with 21 bases between them. This CDR3 region has 17 residues. Germline V gives CDR1 SGHDT, CDR2 YYEEEE. CDR3 nucleotides: TGTGCCAGCAGCACATACCACGGGCCAACGGGAAATCAGCCCCAGCATTTT. The encoded protein is CASSTYHGPTGNQPQHF.

V usage is TRBV20-1 and J usage is TRBJ2-1; 9 bases align to TRBD1. Trimming removed 4 bases from V and 6 bases from J; junction bases left unmatched: 10. Germline V gene data show CDR1 as DFQATT and CDR2 as SNEGSKA (reference sequence). This CDR3 has 15 residues. The CDR3 loop is CSAKGWGQGINEQFF. In nucleotides, the CDR3 is TGCAGTGCTAAAGGGTGGGGACAGGGCATCAATGAGCAGTTCTTC.

This clonotype was counted between two and nine times. With a much larger clone just one base away, this may be a read error. The rearrangement links TRBV11-2 to TRBJ2-1; 12 nucleotides align to TRBD2. V lost 3 bases to trimming and J lost 7 bases; unmatched junction nucleotides: 4. This CDR3 has 15 residues. Germline values: CDR1 SGHAT, CDR2 FQNNGV. This CDR3 reads CASSLTSGRMNEQFF. The CDR3 DNA sequence: TGTGCCAGCAGCTTGACTAGCGGGAGAATGAATGAGCAGTTCTTC.

As for this clonotype: This could be a read error, since a much larger clone is one nucleotide away. The V gene is TRBV7-2, the J gene TRBJ2-4; 9 bases fit TRBD1. Germline V gene lookup returns CDR1 SGHTA and CDR2 FQGNSA. This CDR3 is 19 amino acids long. The CDR3 spells CAGSPRSGTGTIAKNIQYF. The CDR3 DNA reads as TGTGCCGGCAGCCCGCGCTCCGGGACAGGGACTATAGCCAAAAACATTCAGTACTTC.

This chain joins TRBV27 and TRBJ1-6; possible D gene TRBD1, 6 bases. Germline CDR1 reads MNHEY; CDR2 reads SMNVEV (reference sequence). CDR3 size: 15 residues. The V end was cut by 2 bases, the J end by 6 bases, with 11 bases between. The CDR3: CASSLARGGNSPLHF. In DNA form, the CDR3 reads TGTGCCAGCAGTTTAGCCAGGGGAGGTAATTCACCCCTCCACTTT.

There are a few counts of this clonotype. The V and J genes are TRBV4-2 and TRBJ2-7; TRBD2 might be the D (6 bases). The CDR3 loop spans 13 amino acids. Germline lookup yields CDR1 LGHNA and CDR2 YNFKEQ. V was trimmed by 0 bases and J by 8 bases, leaving 11 bases between them. In nucleotides, the CDR3 is TGTGCCAGCAGCCAAGACGGGGGAGGTAAGCAGTACTTC. It translates to CASSQDGGGKQYF.

The table lists this clonotype with a few counts. This chain uses TRBV7-8 with TRBJ2-5, with D tentatively TRBD2 (5 bases). This CDR3 comprises 15 residues. The germline V gene has CDR1 SGHVS and CDR2 FQNEAQ. V dropped 0 bases and J dropped 2 bases, with 10 bases sitting between them. CDR3 nucleotide sequence: TGTGCCAGCAGCTTAGCTCGGCGGAGGCAAGAGACCCAGTACTTC. The encoded protein is CASSLARRRQETQYF.

In this sample, this clonotype turned up once. V is TRBV14 and J is TRBJ2-6; 12 positions agree with TRBD1. The CDR3 loop spans 19 amino acids. Unmatched junction bases numbered 8, after V lost 3 bases and J lost 2 bases. Germline V gene data show CDR1 as SGHDN and CDR2 as FVKESK. DNA for the CDR3: TGTGCCAGCAGCCATAGTTTGGGACAGGGGGCGCCTGGGGCCAACGTCCTGACTTTC. Amino acids: CASSHSLGQGAPGANVLTF.

In this sample, this clonotype turned up a few times. The V and J genes are TRBV12-3 or TRBV12-4 and TRBJ1-2, with D tentatively TRBD1 (5 bases). Trimming removed 4 bases from V and 5 bases from J, with 14 bases in between. The CDR3 is made up of 14 amino acids. Here the CDR3 DNA reads TGTGCCAGCAGTTCGACGGGACGGAGTTATGGCTACACCTTC. Protein sequence: CASSSTGRSYGYTF.

This clonotype was seen more than once but under ten times. This chain joins TRBV29-1 and TRBJ1-2, with D perhaps matching TRBD1 (5 bases). Germline CDR1 and CDR2: SQVTM and ANQGSEA. There are 13 residues in the CDR3. Trimming removed 1 base from V and 1 base from J, with 7 bases in between. CDR3 sequence: CSVEAGGNYGYTF. In DNA, the CDR3 is TGCAGCGTTGAAGCGGGGGGTAACTATGGCTACACCTTC.

The chain combines TRBV20-1 with TRBJ2-5; no firm D call. The CDR3 has 12 residues. Per the germline V gene, CDR1 is DFQATT and CDR2 is SNEGSKA (reference sequence). The V gene lost 0 bases and the J gene lost 4 bases, with 6 bases spanning the gap. The CDR3 region is CSARENPETQYF. The CDR3 DNA reads TGCAGTGCTAGAGAAAATCCAGAGACCCAGTACTTC.

This clonotype was recorded only once. The CDR3 loop reads CASSLPRDTAYEQFF. Here the CDR3 DNA reads TGTGCCAGCAGTTTACCGCGGGACACAGCCTACGAGCAGTTCTTC. V is TRBV12-3 or TRBV12-4 and J is TRBJ2-1; D possibly matches TRBD1 or TRBD2 (6 bases each). This CDR3 region has 15 residues. The V end lost 2 bases, the J end lost 10 bases, and 18 bases lay between the germline ends.

This clonotype has a handful of counts. J is TRBJ2-5 and V is TRBV7-6; 12 bases align to TRBD1. CDR3 length equals 17 residues. The ends lost 4 bases at V and 3 bases at J; junction bases unmatched: 9. Germline CDR1 is SGHVS and CDR2 is FNYEAQ. The CDR3 region is CASSSPRDRGLEETQYF. CDR3 nucleotide sequence: TGTGCCAGCAGCTCGCCCAGGGACAGGGGGCTCGAAGAGACCCAGTACTTC.